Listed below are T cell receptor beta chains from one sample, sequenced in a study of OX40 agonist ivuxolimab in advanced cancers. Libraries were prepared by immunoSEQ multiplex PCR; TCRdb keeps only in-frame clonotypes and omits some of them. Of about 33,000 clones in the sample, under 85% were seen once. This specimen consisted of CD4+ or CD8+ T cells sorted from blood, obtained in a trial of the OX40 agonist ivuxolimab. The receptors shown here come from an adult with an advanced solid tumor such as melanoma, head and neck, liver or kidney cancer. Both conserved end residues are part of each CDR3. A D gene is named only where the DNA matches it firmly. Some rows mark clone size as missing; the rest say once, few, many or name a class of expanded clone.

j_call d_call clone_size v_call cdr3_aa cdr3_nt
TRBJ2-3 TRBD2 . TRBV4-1 CASSQEGQREWDTQYF TGCGCCAGCAGCCAAGAGGGGCAGCGGGAGTGGGATACGCAGTATTTT
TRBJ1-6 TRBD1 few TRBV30 CAEGQGLLGDSPLHF TGTGCCGAGGGACAGGGGCTCCTCGGAGATTCACCCCTCCACTTT
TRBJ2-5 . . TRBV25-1 CASSEFGQAETQYF TGTGCCAGCAGTGAATTCGGCCAGGCGGAGACCCAGTACTTC
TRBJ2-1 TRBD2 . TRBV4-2 CASSQALRGDEQFF TGTGCCAGCAGCCAAGCTCTGCGGGGGGACGAGCAGTTCTTC
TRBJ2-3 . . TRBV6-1 CASSEAFLGLQGRDTQYF TGTGCCAGCAGTGAAGCCTTCCTGGGACTTCAGGGGAGGGATACGCAGTATTTT
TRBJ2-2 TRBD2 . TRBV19 CASRTSGGADTGELFF TGTGCCAGTAGGACTAGCGGGGGGGCGGACACCGGGGAGCTGTTTTTT
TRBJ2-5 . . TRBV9 CASSASWETQYF TGTGCCAGCAGCGCCTCATGGGAGACCCAGTACTTC
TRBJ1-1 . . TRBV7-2 CASSLGDPTEAFF TGTGCCAGCAGCTTAGGGGACCCCACTGAAGCTTTCTTT
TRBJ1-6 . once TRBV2 CASSEGRVYSPLHF TGTGCCAGCAGTGAAGGGAGGGTGTATTCACCCCTCCACTTT
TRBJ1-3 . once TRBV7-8 CASSLGWESGNTIYF TGTGCCAGCAGCTTAGGCTGGGAGTCTGGAAACACCATATATTTT
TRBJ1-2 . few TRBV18 CASSPQTEAFYGYTF TGTGCCAGCTCACCACAGACAGAAGCCTTCTATGGCTACACCTTC
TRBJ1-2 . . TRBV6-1 CASSDLQGSYGYTF TGTGCCAGCAGTGACCTACAGGGAAGCTATGGCTACACCTTC
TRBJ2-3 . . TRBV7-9 CASSLSIGRDTQYF TGTGCCAGCAGCTTAAGTATAGGCAGAGATACGCAGTATTTT
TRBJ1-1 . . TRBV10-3 CAIGGGLAEAFF TGTGCCATCGGTGGGGGGCTCGCTGAAGCTTTCTTT
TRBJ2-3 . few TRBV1 CTSSPKSPGGSGGDSTDTQYF TGCACCAGCAGCCCTAAATCCCCGGGAGGTAGCGGGGGGGATAGCACAGATACGCAGTATTTT
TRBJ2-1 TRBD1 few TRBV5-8 CASSLGGQPYNEQFF TGTGCCAGCAGCTTGGGGGGACAGCCTTACAATGAGCAGTTCTTC
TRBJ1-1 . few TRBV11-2 CASSSVGLWTEAFF TGTGCCAGCAGCTCAGTAGGGCTTTGGACTGAAGCTTTCTTT
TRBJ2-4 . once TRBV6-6 CASSSPGLGNIQYF TGTGCCAGCAGTAGTCCGGGGCTCGGAAACATTCAGTACTTC
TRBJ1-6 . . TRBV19 CASSNRVASPLHF TGTGCCAGTAGTAACCGGGTCGCTTCACCCCTCCACTTT
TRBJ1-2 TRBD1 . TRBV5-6 CASSLVTGDGYTF TGTGCCAGCAGCTTGGTAACAGGGGATGGCTACACCTTC
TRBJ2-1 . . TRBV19 CASSTTSRVSYNEQFF TGTGCCAGTAGTACTACGTCGAGGGTGTCCTACAATGAGCAGTTCTTC
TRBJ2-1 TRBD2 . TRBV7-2 CARASGGEQFF TGTGCCAGAGCGAGCGGGGGTGAGCAGTTCTTC
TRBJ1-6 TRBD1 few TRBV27 CASSFWVDRDSPLHF TGTGCCAGCAGTTTCTGGGTGGACAGGGATTCACCCCTCCACTTT
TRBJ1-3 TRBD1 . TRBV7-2 CANSTGEGNTIYF TGTGCCAACAGCACAGGGGAAGGAAACACCATATATTTT
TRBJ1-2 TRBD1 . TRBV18 CASSPGQGRNYGYTF TGTGCCAGCTCACCCGGACAGGGGCGTAACTATGGCTACACCTTC
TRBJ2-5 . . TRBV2 CASRAYQETQYF TGTGCCAGCAGGGCCTACCAAGAGACCCAGTACTTC
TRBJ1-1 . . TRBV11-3 CASSQGDNTEAFF TGTGCCAGCAGCCAAGGGGACAACACTGAAGCTTTCTTT
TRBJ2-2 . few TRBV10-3 CAIGPASNTGELFF TGTGCCATCGGTCCAGCCTCGAACACCGGGGAGCTGTTTTTT
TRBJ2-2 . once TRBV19 CASSNRDWVNTGELFF TGTGCCAGTAGTAACCGGGACTGGGTGAACACCGGGGAGCTGTTTTTT
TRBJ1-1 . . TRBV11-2 CASGTRGTEAFF TGTGCCAGCGGGACTCGGGGCACTGAAGCTTTCTTT
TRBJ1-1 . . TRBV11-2 CASSLHRYTEAFF TGTGCCAGCAGCTTACACAGGTACACTGAAGCTTTCTTT
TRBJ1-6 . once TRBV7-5 CARSSYPPRGTDNSPLHF TGTGCCAGAAGCTCTTACCCCCCCCGGGGGACAGATAATTCACCCCTCCACTTT
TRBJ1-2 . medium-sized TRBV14 CASSQQRWGYTF TGTGCCAGCAGCCAGCAACGTTGGGGCTACACCTTC
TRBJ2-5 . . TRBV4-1 CASSQVLRDWGLGETQYF TGCGCCAGCAGCCAAGTTTTGCGGGACTGGGGACTGGGAGAGACCCAGTACTTC
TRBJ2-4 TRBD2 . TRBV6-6 CASSYGRGAKNIQYF TGTGCCAGCAGTTACGGGCGGGGGGCCAAAAACATTCAGTACTTC
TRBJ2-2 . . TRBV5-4 CASSLGQGVSTGELFF TGTGCCAGCAGCTTGGGGCAGGGAGTAAGCACCGGGGAGCTGTTTTTT
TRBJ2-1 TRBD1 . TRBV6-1 CASSEGQYSYNEQFF TGTGCCAGCAGTGAGGGACAGTACTCCTACAATGAGCAGTTCTTC
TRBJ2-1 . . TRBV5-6 CASSPLRDNEQFF TGTGCCAGCAGCCCTCTCCGGGACAATGAGCAGTTCTTC
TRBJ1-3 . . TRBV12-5 CASGSNQGTSGNTIYF TGTGCTAGTGGTTCGAATCAGGGTACTTCTGGAAACACCATATATTTT
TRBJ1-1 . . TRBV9 CASSVGSGREGTEAFF TGTGCCAGCAGCGTAGGATCAGGGAGAGAGGGTACTGAAGCTTTCTTT
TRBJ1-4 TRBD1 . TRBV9 CASSVRDSEKLFF TGTGCCAGCAGCGTAAGGGACAGTGAAAAACTGTTTTTT
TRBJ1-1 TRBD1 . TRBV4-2 CASSQDQGANFEAFF TGTGCCAGCAGCCAAGATCAGGGGGCCAACTTCGAAGCTTTCTTT
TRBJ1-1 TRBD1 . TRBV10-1 CASSHRGPTEAFF TGCGCCAGCAGCCACAGGGGGCCAACTGAAGCTTTCTTT
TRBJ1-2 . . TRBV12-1 CASRPYNYGYTF TGTGCCAGCAGGCCATATAACTATGGCTACACCTTC
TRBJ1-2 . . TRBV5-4 CASSQLRGGYTF TGTGCCAGCAGCCAGCTCAGGGGCGGCTACACCTTC
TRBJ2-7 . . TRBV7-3 CASSFRDGPYEQYF TGTGCCAGCAGCTTCCGGGACGGTCCCTACGAGCAGTACTTC
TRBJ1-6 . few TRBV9 CASSTRNSPLHF TGTGCCAGCAGCACCAGGAATTCACCCCTCCACTTT
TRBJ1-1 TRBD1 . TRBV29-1 CSARQGNTEAFF TGCAGCGCCAGACAGGGGAACACTGAAGCTTTCTTT
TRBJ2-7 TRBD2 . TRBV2 CAGMAGGSSYEQYF TGTGCCGGGATGGCGGGGGGAAGCTCCTACGAGCAGTACTTC
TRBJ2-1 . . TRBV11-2 CASSSPGLGAYNEQFF TGTGCCAGCAGCTCGCCGGGACTCGGGGCCTACAATGAGCAGTTCTTC